This TCR beta chain was identified in a study of neurological immune-mediated disorders (dated 2019 in TCRdb). About the full investigation: Peripheral blood TCR-beta repertoires from HTLV-I-associated myelopathy (HAM/TSP) patients, multiple sclerosis patients and healthy controls were compared by UMI-based sequencing. The cohort comprised approximately 67 subjects: 14 HAM/TSP patients, 35 or so multiple sclerosis patients and 20 or so healthy controls. Alongside PBMC samples, the set of some 97 TCR-beta libraries contained longitudinal samples, technical triplicates, and paired CD4+ and CD8+ T-cell subsets that had been sorted.

The table lists this clonotype with many counts. What antigen it recognizes has not been identified. No much larger clone is present one base from it, and per-base qualities are unavailable. What the study reported, not specific to this receptor: No identical CDR3 amino acid sequences were found to be shared among expanded clones across subjects, suggesting that TCR-beta repertoires were private in all groups. TCR clonal expansion was highest in HAM/TSP patients and lowest in MS patients, with MS patients falling below even healthy controls.

CDR1 and CDR2, looked up from the germline V gene, are SGHTA and FQGNSA. The junction shows trimming of 7 bases on V and 8 bases on J, plus 18 bases between the germline ends. The CDR3 holds 14 amino acids from the cysteine to the phenylalanine. The only DNA kept is the CDR3, 42 bases in frame from the first base. For unsorted PBMC libraries, 2 million PBMCs were used after storage in RNAlater at -80 degrees C until RNA extraction. Peripheral blood was subjected to Ficoll-Hypaque density gradient centrifugation to isolate PBMCs, which were then cryopreserved in liquid nitrogen. cDNA synthesis used template-switch 5'RACE with a primer carrying a 10-nucleotide random unique molecular identifier tagging each TCR transcript. Over 160 million TCR-beta sequences, covering 15-18 subjects, were produced in each sequencing run. Total RNA was extracted with the RNeasy kit. The KAPA Real-time Library Amplification kit was used to amplify TCR-beta VDJ regions with primers for the TCR constant region and the 5'RACE anchor. A first PCR added sample indexes and Illumina adaptors, after which a second PCR increased the library yield. After Ampure bead purification, the TCR product of roughly 650 bp was size-selected on a 2% E-gel SizeSelection system. Before pooling, library quality was checked on a Bioanalyzer, concentration was measured with Qubit, and libraries were quantified with the Kapa Library Quantification kit. An Illumina HiSeq 2500 sequenced the libraries paired-end 2 x 150 bp. To increase sequence diversity, about 24-32% phiX was spiked into each library pool. The original pipeline was this. Quality-filtered reads were processed with the UMI-based MiGEC pipeline, which removed over 85% of raw TCR sequences during error correction. VDJ genes were aligned to IMGT germline references, and clonotypes were defined by unique CDR3 amino acid sequence plus V-J genes. VDJtools evaluated clonal expansion, Shannon diversity and CDR3 relatedness (CalcPairwiseDistances, ClusterSamples); CLCbio workbench built phylogenetic trees. Clones with at least 8 unique UMIs were defined as expanded, with this threshold being based on coefficient-of-variation modelling across technical triplicates. TCRdb reprocessed the public reads (quality trimming at Q25 with fastp, clone calling with MiXCR) and kept in-frame beta chains. Each CDR3 protein appears once, grouped with its most common genes and DNA. TCRdb, not the original authors, processed these V and J calls. The sample yields 55,000 to 65,000 distinct CDR3 sequences; roughly 13% were counted once. The ten largest account for over 8.5% of the sample.

The TCR sequence derives from a woman aged 60-70 years with HTLV-1-associated myelopathy (HAM/TSP). The V gene is TRBV7-2 and the J gene is TRBJ2-1, with no reliable assignment of the D segment. The specimen was PBMCs. In nucleotide form, the sequence is TGTGCCAGCACCCGAGTTTCGGGCTCGCATGAGCAGTTCTTC. This yields the protein CASTRVSGSHEQFF.